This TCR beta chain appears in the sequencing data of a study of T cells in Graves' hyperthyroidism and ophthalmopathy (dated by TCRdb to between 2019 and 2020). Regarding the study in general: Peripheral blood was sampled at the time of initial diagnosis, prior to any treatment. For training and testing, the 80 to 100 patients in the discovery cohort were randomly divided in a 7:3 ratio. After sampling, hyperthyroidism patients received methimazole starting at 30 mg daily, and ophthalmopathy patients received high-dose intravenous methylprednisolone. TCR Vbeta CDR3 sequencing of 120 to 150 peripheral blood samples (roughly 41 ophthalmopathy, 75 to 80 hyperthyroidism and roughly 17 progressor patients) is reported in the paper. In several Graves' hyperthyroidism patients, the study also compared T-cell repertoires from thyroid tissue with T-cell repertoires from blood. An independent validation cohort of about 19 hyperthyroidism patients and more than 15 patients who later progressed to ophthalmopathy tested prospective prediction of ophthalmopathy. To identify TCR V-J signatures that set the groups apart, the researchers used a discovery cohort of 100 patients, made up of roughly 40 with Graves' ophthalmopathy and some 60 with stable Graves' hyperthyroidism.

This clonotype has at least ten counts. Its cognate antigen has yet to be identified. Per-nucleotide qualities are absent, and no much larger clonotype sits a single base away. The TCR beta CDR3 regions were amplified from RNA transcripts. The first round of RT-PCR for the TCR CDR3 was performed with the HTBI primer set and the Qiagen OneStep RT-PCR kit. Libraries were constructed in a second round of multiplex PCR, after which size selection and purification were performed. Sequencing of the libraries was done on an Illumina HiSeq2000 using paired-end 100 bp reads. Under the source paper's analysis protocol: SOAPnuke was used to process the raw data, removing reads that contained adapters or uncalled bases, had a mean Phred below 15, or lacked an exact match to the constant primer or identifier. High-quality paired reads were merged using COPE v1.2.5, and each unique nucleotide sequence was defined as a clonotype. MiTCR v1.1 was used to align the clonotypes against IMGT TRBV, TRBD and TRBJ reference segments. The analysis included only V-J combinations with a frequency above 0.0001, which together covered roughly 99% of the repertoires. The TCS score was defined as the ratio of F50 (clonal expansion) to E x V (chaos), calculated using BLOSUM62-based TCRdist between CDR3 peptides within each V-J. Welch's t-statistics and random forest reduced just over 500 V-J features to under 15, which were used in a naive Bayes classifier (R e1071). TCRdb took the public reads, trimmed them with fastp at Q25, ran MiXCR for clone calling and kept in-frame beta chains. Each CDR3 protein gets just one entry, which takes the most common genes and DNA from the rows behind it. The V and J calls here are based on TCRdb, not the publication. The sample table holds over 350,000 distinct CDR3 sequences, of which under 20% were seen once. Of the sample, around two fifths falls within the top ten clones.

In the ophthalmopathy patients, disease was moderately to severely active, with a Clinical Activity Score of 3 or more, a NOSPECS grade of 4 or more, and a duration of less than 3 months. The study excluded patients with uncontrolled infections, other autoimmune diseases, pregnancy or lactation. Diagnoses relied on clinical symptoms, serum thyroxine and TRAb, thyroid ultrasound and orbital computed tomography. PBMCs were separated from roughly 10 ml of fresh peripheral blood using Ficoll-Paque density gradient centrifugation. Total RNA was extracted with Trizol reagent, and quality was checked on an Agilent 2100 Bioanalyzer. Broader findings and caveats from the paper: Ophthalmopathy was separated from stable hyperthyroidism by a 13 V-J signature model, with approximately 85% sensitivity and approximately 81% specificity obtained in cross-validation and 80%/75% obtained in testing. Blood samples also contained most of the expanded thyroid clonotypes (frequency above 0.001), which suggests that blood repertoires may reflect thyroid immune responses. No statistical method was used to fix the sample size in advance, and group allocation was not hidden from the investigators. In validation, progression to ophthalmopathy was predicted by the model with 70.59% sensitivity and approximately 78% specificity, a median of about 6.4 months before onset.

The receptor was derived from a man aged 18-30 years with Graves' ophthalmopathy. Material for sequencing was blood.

The nucleotides read TGCAGTGCTAGTGAGAACGAGCAGTACTTC. Its coded protein is CSASENEQYF. Recombination joined TRBV20-1 with TRBJ2-7, with the D gene call left open. There are 10 amino acids in the CDR3, from cysteine to phenylalanine inclusive. Only the CDR3 portion is preserved as DNA: 30 bases, with reading frame beginning at the first base. Taken from the germline V gene (reference sequence), the CDR1 and CDR2 loops are DFQATT and SNEGSKA. The germline ends are 5 bases apart after V is trimmed by 3 bases and J by 5 bases.